This T cell receptor beta chain was sequenced for a study of CD8+ T cells in alopecia areata. The treatment here: oral pan-JAK inhibitor, 5-10 mg twice daily. cDNA prepared by RNA extraction and subsequent reverse transcription served as the template for sequencing. Profiling relied on immunoSEQ multiplex PCR, and the TCRdb table lists in-frame clones only, not all of them. The table has about 190,000 clones, around 60% seen once; the top ten hold approximately 0.63%. Details on this clone: Other DNA sequences of this sample code for an identical CDR3.

CDR3 length: 11 amino acids. Germline loops: CDR1 GTSNPN, CDR2 SVGIG (reference sequence). The V and J ends lost 2 bases and 5 bases respectively, with 6 bases between them. The chain joins TRBV30 to TRBJ2-5; D unclear. The receptor was derived from a human donor with alopecia areata. Sample: CD4+ T cells sorted from blood, taken at week 4, from a patient treated with tofacitinib. CDR3 coding DNA: TGTGCCTGGAGTTCTAGGGAGACCCAGTACTTC. It specifies CAWSSRETQYF. The full variable domain, completed using reference TRBV30 and TRBJ2-5, is SQTIHQWPATLVQPVGSPLSLECTVEGTSNPNLYWYRQAAGRGLQLLFYSVGIGQISSEVPQNLSASRPQDRQFILSSKKLLLSDSGFYLCAWSSRETQYFGPGTRLLVL.